This record looks at one T cell receptor (beta chain) sequence and its context. Sequenced by immunoSEQ multiplex PCR; TCRdb stores in-frame clones only, minus some. The sample lists roughly 140,000 clones, more than 65% occurring once. These data belong to a study of blood T cell repertoires in COVID-19. The germline CDR1 and CDR2 sequences are MNHNY and SVGAGI (reference sequence). The CDR3 contains 15 residues. The V gene end was trimmed by 0 bases and the J gene end by 3 bases; junction bases not matched to a gene: 1. This TCR came from a human donor in a cohort sampled during active COVID-19. Sequencing was done on a sample of peripheral blood. This sequence joins TRBV6-6 and TRBJ1-5; 8 positions agree with TRBD1. CDR3 in amino acids: CASSYSTGANQPQHF. CDR3 sequence (DNA): TGTGCCAGCAGTTACTCGACAGGGGCCAATCAGCCCCAGCATTTT.